A single sample gave rise to the 8 T cell receptor beta chains below, sequenced in a study of shared clonotypes between healthy human individuals. Measured with immunoSEQ multiplex PCR; TCRdb has only the in-frame clones, and not every one. Of around 2.3 million clones listed, about 94% are singletons. The specimen sequenced was naive CD4+ T cells sorted from blood. Described subset: CD45RA+ positively selected. The source of these receptors is a man aged 18-30 years in good health.

The chain links TRBV18 to TRBJ1-1; tentatively, D is TRBD1 (5 bases). The CDR3 is made up of 14 amino acids. Germline CDR1 KGHSH, CDR2 LQKENI. Deletions cut 0 bases from V and 10 bases from J, with 15 bases between. CDR3 sequence (DNA): TGTGCCAGCTCACCACCCGGGACGCCACCTGGAGCTTTCTTT. Translation gives CASSPPGTPPGAFF.

V usage is TRBV7-6 and J usage is TRBJ2-7; possibly TRBD1 for D (6 bases). Trimming removed 1 base from V and 3 bases from J, with 10 bases in between. CDR1 and CDR2 from the germline V gene are SGHVS and FNYEAQ. The CDR3 is 14 amino acids. Here the CDR3 reads CASSLGGQGYEQYF. The CDR3, as DNA: TGTGCCAGCAGCTTAGGGGGGCAGGGCTACGAGCAGTACTTC.

CDR3: CASSLDGWGEDGYTF. CDR3 bases: TGTGCCAGCAGTTTAGACGGCTGGGGGGAAGATGGCTACACCTTC. The genes are TRBV28 and TRBJ1-2; weak D call: TRBD1 (5 bases). The CDR3 contains 15 residues. Germline CDR1 reads MDHEN; CDR2 reads SYDVKM. V lost 2 bases, J lost 6 bases, and 16 bases lay in between.

The chain couples TRBV6-8 to TRBJ2-6, with D possibly being TRBD2 (6 bases). The CDR3 has 18 residues. V was trimmed by 6 bases and J by 0 bases, leaving 18 bases between them. CDR1 and CDR2 (germline): MNHGY, SAAAGT. The CDR3 nucleotides read TGTGCCAGCAGCATCATGGGAGGCCGATGCTCTGGGGCCAACGTCCTGACTTTC. This sequence encodes CASSIMGGRCSGANVLTF.

The rearrangement uses TRBV6-5 and TRBJ2-7; 7 positions agree with TRBD1. The V gene's germline CDR1 is MNHEY and CDR2 SVGAGI. The CDR3 contains 11 residues. Losses at the gene ends were 3 bases for V and 13 bases for J; bases not matched to a gene: 6. The CDR3 region has the DNA TGTGCCAGCAGTTATTCGGGACAGAGTTACTTC. Amino acid sequence: CASSYSGQSYF.

The chain uses TRBV5-1 and TRBJ2-5; tentative D call: TRBD2 (6 bases). V gave up 1 base and J gave up 5 bases, with 9 bases separating them. This CDR3 contains 13 residues. Germline V gene lookup returns CDR1 SGHRS and CDR2 YFSETQ. CDR3 nucleotide sequence: TGCGCCAGCAGCTTGACTAGCCTGGAGACCCAGTACTTC. Its protein is CASSLTSLETQYF.

This chain joins TRBV6-6 and TRBJ2-3, with a tentative D call TRBD2 (7 bases). The V gene lost 7 bases and the J gene lost 0 bases, with 17 bases spanning the gap. Germline CDR1 MNHNY, CDR2 SVGAGI (reference sequence). This CDR3 comprises 16 residues. CDR3 protein: CASIKGGGPSTDTQYF. The CDR3 coding sequence is TGTGCCAGCATCAAAGGGGGGGGCCCTAGCACAGATACGCAGTATTTT.

This rearrangement joins TRBV29-1 to TRBJ1-1; no definite D call. The CDR3 is made up of 11 amino acids. Germline lookup yields CDR1 SQVTM and CDR2 ANQGSEA. V lost 6 bases to trimming and J lost 0 bases, with 5 bases between them. The CDR3 reads CSVRLNTEAFF. The CDR3, as DNA: TGCAGCGTACGACTGAACACTGAAGCTTTCTTT.